A single sample is the source of the 15 T cell receptor beta chains below, sequenced in a study of tumor and adjacent non-tumor tissue in lung cancer listed by TCRdb under 2018. Bulk unsorted tissue served as the source for RNA extraction, and RNA quality was assessed using a NanoDrop ND-1000 and an Agilent 2100. Distant non-tumor tissue taken more than 3 cm from the tumor edge was used as the normal lung sample. Libraries came from multiplex PCR. This sample was sequenced with an Illumina HiSeq 2500. TCRbeta libraries were built by three rounds of nested PCR using primers (Table S4), following protocols modified from ARM-PCR. TCRdb reworked the public reads: Q25 trimming with fastp, MiXCR clone assembly, productive beta chains retained. When rows share a CDR3 protein, they turn into one entry using the most common DNA and genes. For this sample there are about 86,000 distinct CDR3 sequences; about 77% appear just once. The ten top clones hold 21% of the sample.

The sample taken for sequencing was distant non-tumor lung tissue. The receptors originated from a woman aged 50 to 60 with non-small cell lung cancer.

Details on this clonotype: A read error may explain this, as a much larger clone is one base away. For the CDR3, the DNA is TGTGCCGCCAGTGATTTGGGTCTAGGACTAGCGGGAAATGAGCAGTTCTTC. This encodes CAASDLGLGLAGNEQFF. The genes are TRBV24-1 and TRBJ2-1; 12 bases match TRBD2. The V gene's germline CDR1 is KGHDR and CDR2 SFDVKD. The CDR3 is made up of 17 amino acids.

About this clonotype itself: Mismatch with germline at one junction end may stem from a read error. CDR3 nucleotide sequence: TGCAGCGTTGGGCTAAGCTGGAGCTCCTATAATGAGCAGTTCTTC. Translated, it gives CSVGLSWSSYNEQFF. The chain has TRBV29-1 and TRBJ2-1; D remains unclear. CDR3 size: 15 residues. Germline values: CDR1 SQVTM, CDR2 ANQGSEA.

Worth noting for this clonotype: No conserved phenylalanine or tryptophan is present at the end of the CDR3, so a read error is the likely explanation. The V gene is TRBV6-2 or TRBV6-3, the J gene TRBJ1-5; D call uncertain. Per germline, CDR1 MNHEY and CDR2 SVGEGT. Trimming removed 8 bases at V and 6 bases at J, with 17 bases between. CDR3 length equals 14 residues. The CDR3 protein is CASGFSSTAQPQHI. The DNA of the CDR3 is TGTGCCAGCGGTTTTTCAAGTACCGCTCAGCCCCAGCATATT.

Of note for this clonotype: At one end, the junction sequence differs from germline, possibly due to a read error. The chain recombines TRBV11-2 with TRBJ1-1; possible D gene TRBD1, 6 bases. The CDR3 sequence is 15 residues long. Germline V lookup: CDR1 SGHAT, CDR2 FQNNGV. The CDR3 region has the DNA TGTCCCAGCAGCTTAGGGCCGGGGGCGAACACTGAAGCTTCCTTT. Protein: CPSSLGPGANTEASF.

Points on this clonotype: Here the CDR3 omits its conserved ending phenylalanine or tryptophan, so a read error is the likely source. V is TRBV6-5 and J is TRBJ2-5; D is perhaps TRBD1 or TRBD2 (5 bases each). Germline CDR1 MNHEY, CDR2 SVGAGI. The CDR3 extends over 16 amino acids. The V and J ends lost 3 bases and 5 bases respectively, with 19 bases between them. This CDR3 reads CASSYNTPGRGETQYL. In DNA form, the CDR3 reads TGTGCCAGCAGTTATAATACCCCAGGGAGAGGGGAGACCCAGTACCTC.

This chain uses TRBV11-2 with TRBJ1-6; D uncertain. Trimming took off 10 bases at V and 9 bases at J, with 19 bases between the two ends. Per germline, CDR1 SGHAT and CDR2 FQNNGV. This CDR3 region has 14 residues. CDR3 sequence reads: CANILDPGPSPLHF. The DNA of the CDR3 is TGTGCCAACATCTTAGATCCGGGCCCTTCACCCCTCCACTTT.

The V and J genes are TRBV12-3 or TRBV12-4 and TRBJ1-1; D unclear. The CDR3 extends over 13 amino acids. Trimming left V 8 bases short and J 4 bases short, with 14 bases between. The DNA of the CDR3 is TGTGCCAGCCTACTTAAGGTAGCCACTGAAGCTTTCTTT. It encodes CASLLKVATEAFF.

To note about this clonotype: At one boundary the junction diverges from the germline segment, which might be a read error. V and J are TRBV4-2 and TRBJ2-2, with 7 bases lining up with TRBD2. From germline, CDR1 is LGHNA and CDR2 YNFKEQ. There are 15 residues in the CDR3. DNA of the CDR3: TGTGCCAGCACTCCGGGACTACCGAACACCGGGGTGCTGTTTTTT. Its translation is CASTPGLPNTGVLFF.

This clonotype was picked up many times. This rearrangement joins TRBV10-3 to TRBJ2-3; 7 bases are a match to TRBD2. Losses at the gene ends were 3 bases for V and 2 bases for J; bases not matched to a gene: 11. The CDR3 length is 17 residues. Germline V gene lookup returns CDR1 ENHRY and CDR2 SYGVKD. CDR3 DNA: TGTGCCATCAGTGAATCAGCGGGACCGGGTGTCACAGATACGCAGTATTTT. This translates into CAISESAGPGVTDTQYF.

About this clonotype itself: At one end the junction does not follow the germline gene, possibly because of a read error. The chain employs TRBV5-4 and TRBJ2-2; either TRBD1 or TRBD2 may supply D (5 bases each). Germline loops: CDR1 SGHNT, CDR2 YYREEE (reference sequence). The CDR3 runs to 16 residues. The CDR3 is CASSQADRRSTGEPFF. For the CDR3, the DNA is TGTGCCAGCAGCCAAGCCGACAGAAGAAGCACCGGGGAGCCGTTTTTT.

This clonotype came up once. In this CDR3 the conserved last residue, phenylalanine or tryptophan, is missing, so a read error is likely. The rearrangement joins TRBV10-1 to TRBJ2-2, with a weak D call TRBD2 (6 bases). CDR1 and CDR2 (germline): WNHNN, SYGVQD (reference sequence). This CDR3 has 13 residues. CDR3 DNA sequence: TGCGCCAGTCGACTAGGGAACACCGAGGAGCTGTTTCTT. Its protein is CASRLGNTEELFL.

A remark on this clonotype: One end of the junction fails to match germline, which may point to a read error. The chain employs TRBV6-6 and TRBJ2-3, with TRBD2 matching 8 bases. The CDR3 is 14 residues long. The germline V gene encodes CDR1 MNHNY and CDR2 SVGAGI (reference sequence). The CDR3 sequence: CASAPGGPKDTQYF. The CDR3 DNA sequence: TGTGCCAGCGCCCCGGGAGGGCCGAAAGATACGCAGTACTTT.

As to this clonotype: A much bigger clone sits one base away, suggesting this may be a read error. The rearrangement uses TRBV7-2 and TRBJ2-7; D gene unclear. The CDR3 is 15 residues long. Trimming removed 4 bases at V and 6 bases at J, with 19 bases between. Germline V lookup: CDR1 SGHTA, CDR2 FQGNSA. The CDR3 sequence is CASSSLPHWESEQYF. The CDR3 nucleotides read TGTGCCAGCAGCTCCCTACCCCACTGGGAATCCGAGCAGTACTTC.

The chain joins TRBV28 to TRBJ2-2; tentative D call: TRBD2 (6 bases). Germline CDR1 MDHEN, CDR2 SYDVKM. The CDR3 extends over 18 amino acids. Trimming took off 7 bases at V and 2 bases at J, with 23 bases between the two ends. The chain's CDR3 is CASNLPHLTGDNTGELFF. The CDR3 bases are TGTGCCAGCAATCTACCCCACCTTACGGGAGATAACACCGGGGAGCTGTTTTTT.

With regard to this clonotype: Mismatch with germline at one junction end may stem from a read error. This sequence joins TRBV11-2 and TRBJ2-5, with 8 bases matching TRBD2. The germline gives CDR1 SGHAT, CDR2 FQNNGV. There are 13 residues in the CDR3. The CDR3 spells CASSLAASGRLYF. The DNA of the CDR3 is TGTGCCAGCAGCTTAGCGGCTAGCGGGCGATTGTATTTC.